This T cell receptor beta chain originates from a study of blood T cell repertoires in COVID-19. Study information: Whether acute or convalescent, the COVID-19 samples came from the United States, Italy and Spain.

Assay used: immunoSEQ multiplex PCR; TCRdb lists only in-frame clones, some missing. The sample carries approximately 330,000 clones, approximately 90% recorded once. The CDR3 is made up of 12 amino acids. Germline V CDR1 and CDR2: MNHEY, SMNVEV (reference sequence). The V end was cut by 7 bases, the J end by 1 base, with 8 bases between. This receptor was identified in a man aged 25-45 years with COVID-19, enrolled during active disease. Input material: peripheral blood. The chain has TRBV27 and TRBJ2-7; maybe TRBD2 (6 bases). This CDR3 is CASMGGSYEQYF. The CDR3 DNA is TGTGCCAGCATGGGGGGTTCCTACGAGCAGTACTTC.